The present T cell receptor beta chain was sequenced within a study of blood T cell repertoires in COVID-19. Before being deemed recovered, Cohort 3 donors had two negative PCRs, clearance, or symptom resolution. V shed 7 bases and J 8 bases; nucleotides not matched to a gene: 7. The length of the CDR3 is 12 residues. Using immunoSEQ multiplex PCR, the repertoire was profiled, and TCRdb retains in-frame clones only, with some absent. The top ten hold around 16% of the sample, which has over 200,000 clones, approximately 90% seen once. In its sample, this clone was seen once. The chain employs TRBV12-3 or TRBV12-4 and TRBJ1-2, with TRBD1 matching 7 bases. The sequencing input was PBMCs or T cells enriched from blood (not recorded which). This TCR derives from a man aged 18 to 29 who had recovered from COVID-19. In DNA form, the CDR3 reads TGTGCCAGCACCCCAGGGGGGTACGGCTACACCTTC. It encodes CASTPGGYGYTF.